This T cell receptor beta chain was retrieved from a study of memory CD4+ T cells and cytomegalovirus serostatus. Study-wide results and limits: The CMV-associated TCR signature appears largely within the CD4+ memory repertoire. Each of 67 CMV-associated TCRbeta sequences occurred in one to five individuals.

This clone was observed once. Its specificity is unknown. Single viable CD3+CD4+CD8-CD45RO+ cells were sorted as the memory CD4+ T cells. Donors' CMV status reflects serum IgG against pp150, pp28, p38, p52. Clones were read by immunoSEQ multiplex PCR, and TCRdb kept only the in-frame ones, dropping some. The profile shows tens of thousands of clones, around 82% of them singletons. CDR1 is LGHNA, CDR2 YSLEER, per germline. Trimming shortened V by 4 bases and J by 0 bases, and 11 bases separated the two germline ends. This CDR3 region has 15 residues. This TCR was recovered from an adult in good health and CMV-seronegative. The sample consisted of memory CD4+ T cells from blood. This rearrangement joins TRBV4-3 to TRBJ2-3; D unclear. CDR3 region: CASSRSISSTDTQYF. For the CDR3, the DNA is TGCGCCAGCAGCCGGTCGATCTCTAGCACAGATACGCAGTATTTT.